The 4 T cell receptor beta chains below all came from one sample that was sequenced in a study of response to subunit inactivated influenza vaccine (dated by TCRdb to about 2018). Libraries were constructed by RT-PCR. Sequencing was performed on an Illumina HiSeq 2500. TCRdb reworked the public reads: Q25 trimming with fastp, MiXCR clone assembly, productive beta chains retained. Rows are unified per CDR3 protein, each entry keeping the most common DNA and genes. In all, the sample holds a few hundred thousand distinct CDR3 sequences, and roughly a fifth of those were seen once. 10% of the sample is taken by the ten largest. The source was PBMCs from blood, collected 21 months after vaccination. The receptor source for this set is a man aged 50 to 69 who received an inactivated influenza vaccine. Donor details come from another sample of the same person, matched by shared clones.

The chain couples TRBV7-2 to TRBJ2-3; 12 bases line up with TRBD2. V lost 6 bases, J lost 5 bases, and 3 bases stayed unmatched. Looked up from germline, CDR1 is SGHTA and CDR2 is FQGNSA. The CDR3 extends over 14 amino acids. The CDR3: CASRLAGGRDTQYF. CDR3 nucleotide sequence: TGTGCCAGCAGACTAGCGGGGGGACGAGATACGCAGTATTTT.

The CDR3 sequence: CASGQGAPGELFF. Here the CDR3 DNA reads TGTGCAAGTGGACAGGGGGCACCCGGGGAGCTGTTTTTT. The chain combines TRBV30 with TRBJ2-2; 11 bases fit TRBD1. Per germline, CDR1 GTSNPN and CDR2 SVGIG (reference sequence). The CDR3 sequence is 13 residues long.

This clonotype has a handful of counts. This chain uses TRBV6-5 with TRBJ2-3; 10 nucleotides agree with TRBD1. Trimming cost V 2 bases and J 0 bases; bases outside gene matches: 5. The CDR3 is 17 residues long. Per germline, CDR1 MNHEY and CDR2 SVGAGI. The CDR3 nucleotides are TGTGCCAGCAGTTACCTCGGGACAGGGGTTAGCACAGATACGCAGTATTTT. Translating gives CASSYLGTGVSTDTQYF.

This clonotype was detected a few times. The genes are TRBV11-2 and TRBJ2-1; TRBD2 agrees at 9 bases. The CDR3 has 12 residues. In germline, CDR1 is SGHAT, CDR2 FQNNGV. The ends lost 5 bases at V and 10 bases at J; junction bases unmatched: 3. In DNA form, the CDR3 reads TGTGCCAGCAGCGCCGGGACTAGCGAGCAGTTCTTC. Translated, it gives CASSAGTSEQFF.